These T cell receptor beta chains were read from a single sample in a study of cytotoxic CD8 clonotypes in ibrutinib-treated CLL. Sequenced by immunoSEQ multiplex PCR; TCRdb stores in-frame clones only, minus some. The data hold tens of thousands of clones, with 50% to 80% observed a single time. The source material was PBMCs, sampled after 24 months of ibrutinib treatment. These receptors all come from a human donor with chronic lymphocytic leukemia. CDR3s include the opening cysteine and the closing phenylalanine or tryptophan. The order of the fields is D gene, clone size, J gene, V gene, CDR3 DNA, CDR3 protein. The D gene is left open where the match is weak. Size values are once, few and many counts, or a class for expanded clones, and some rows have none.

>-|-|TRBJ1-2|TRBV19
TGTGCCAGTAGACAGCCGGGTGCTGTATTAGGCTACACCTTC
CASRQPGAVLGYTF
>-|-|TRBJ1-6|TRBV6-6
TGTGCCAGTAACGGGAGGGGGTCGGATAATTCACCCCTCCACTTT
CASNGRGSDNSPLHF
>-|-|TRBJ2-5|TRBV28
TGTGCCAGCACGTCCCCAGTGGGGACCCAGTACTTC
CASTSPVGTQYF
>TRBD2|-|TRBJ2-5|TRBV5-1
TGCGCCAGCACCCACACGGGAGGGCAAGAGACCCAGTACTTC
CASTHTGGQETQYF
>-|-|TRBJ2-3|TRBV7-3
TGTGCCAGCAGCCTACAGGGAGATACGCAGTATTTT
CASSLQGDTQYF
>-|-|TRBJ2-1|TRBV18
TGTGCCAGTTCACCAGTTTTCTACAATGAGCAGTTCTTC
CASSPVFYNEQFF
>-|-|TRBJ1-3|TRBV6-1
TGTGCCAGCAGTAAGATACTGGTCTCTGGAAACACCATATATTTT
CASSKILVSGNTIYF
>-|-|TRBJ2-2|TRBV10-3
TGTGCCATCAGTCCGAACACCGGGGAGCTGTTTTTT
CAISPNTGELFF
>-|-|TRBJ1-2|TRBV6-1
TGTGCCAGCTACCTCGACAGACGCTATGGCTACACCTTC
CASYLDRRYGYTF
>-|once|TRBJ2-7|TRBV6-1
TGTGCCAGCAGTGTACCGGGAGCCTACGAGCAGTACTTC
CASSVPGAYEQYF
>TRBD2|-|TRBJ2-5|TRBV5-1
TGCGCCAGCAGCTTAATAGCGGGGGTATCAAAAGAGACCCAGTACTTC
CASSLIAGVSKETQYF
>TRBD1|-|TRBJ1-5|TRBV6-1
TGTGCCACGAGCCTCCAGGGGGCCAATCAGCCCCAGCATTTT
CATSLQGANQPQHF
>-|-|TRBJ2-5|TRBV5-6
TGTGCCAGCAGCTTGGTTTCAGGAACTCAAGAGACCCAGTACTTC
CASSLVSGTQETQYF
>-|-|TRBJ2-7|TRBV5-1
TGCGCCAGCAGCTACAGTACCCCCTACGAGCAGTACTTC
CASSYSTPYEQYF
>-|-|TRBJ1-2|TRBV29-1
TGCAGCGTTGAAAGGCCAGGGAGGGTAGGCTACACCTTC
CSVERPGRVGYTF
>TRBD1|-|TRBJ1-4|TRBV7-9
TGTGCCAGCAGCTTAGGGGACAGGCGGTTTAATGAAAAACTGTTTTTT
CASSLGDRRFNEKLFF
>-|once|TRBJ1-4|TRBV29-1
TGCAGCGTTGAAAGGCCCGGGTTCGGCGAAAAACTGTTTTTT
CSVERPGFGEKLFF
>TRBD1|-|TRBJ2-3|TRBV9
TGTGCCAGCAGCATCCCGACAGGGACCACAGATACGCAGTATTTT
CASSIPTGTTDTQYF
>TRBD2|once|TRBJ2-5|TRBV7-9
TGTGCCAGCAGCTTCGCCGGGGGGATAGAGACCCAGTACTTC
CASSFAGGIETQYF
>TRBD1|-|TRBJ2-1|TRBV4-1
TGCGCCAGCAGCTGGTGGGGACAGGGAAATGAGCAGTTCTTC
CASSWWGQGNEQFF
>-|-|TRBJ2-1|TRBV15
TGTGCCACCAGCAGAGATGGTGGGACTTACAATGAGCAGTTCTTC
CATSRDGGTYNEQFF
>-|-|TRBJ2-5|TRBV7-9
TGTGCCAGCAGCTTGGGTTGGGGCAGCCAAGAGACCCAGTACTTC
CASSLGWGSQETQYF
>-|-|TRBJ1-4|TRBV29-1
TGCAGCGTTGGACACACCTCCCTGGGCGAAAAACTGTTTTTT
CSVGHTSLGEKLFF
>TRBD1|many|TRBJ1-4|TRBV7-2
TGTGCCAGCAGCTTAGGGGGGACAGGAGGAAATGAAAAACTGTTTTTT
CASSLGGTGGNEKLFF
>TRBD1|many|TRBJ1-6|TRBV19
TGTGCCAGTAGTATTGATGGGACAGCAGATTCACCCCTCCACTTT
CASSIDGTADSPLHF
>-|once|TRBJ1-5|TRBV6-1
TGTGCCAGCAGTGCCTTCGTTAAAGGCAGCGCAAACTATCAGCCCCAGCATTTT
CASSAFVKGSANYQPQHF
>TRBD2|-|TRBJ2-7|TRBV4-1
TGCGCCAGCAGCCAGGCGGGGGGGCAAGAGCAGTACTTC
CASSQAGGQEQYF
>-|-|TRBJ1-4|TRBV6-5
TGTGCCAGCAGTTACAACGGGGGTAGGAATGAAAAACTGTTTTTT
CASSYNGGRNEKLFF
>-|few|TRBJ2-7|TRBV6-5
TGTGCCAGCAAATCGGGACGGTTAGTACACGAGCAGTACTTC
CASKSGRLVHEQYF
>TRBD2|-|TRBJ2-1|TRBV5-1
TGCGCCAGCAGCTTGGGGCTAGCGGGCTCGCAGGATGAGCAGTTCTTC
CASSLGLAGSQDEQFF
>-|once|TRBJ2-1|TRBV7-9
TGTGCCAGCAGCCCCGGGCTCCCCTACAATGAGCAGTTCTTC
CASSPGLPYNEQFF
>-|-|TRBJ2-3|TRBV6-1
TGTGCCAGCAGTGAAGGGGCCTGGGGTTTCACAGATACGCAGTATTTT
CASSEGAWGFTDTQYF
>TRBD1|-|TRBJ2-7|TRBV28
TGTGCCAGCAGTTTCCCCCCGGGACAGGGGTCCTACGAGCAGTACTTC
CASSFPPGQGSYEQYF
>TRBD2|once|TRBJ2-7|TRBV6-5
TGTGCCAGCAGTTATGGGAGGGCGGAACAGTACTTC
CASSYGRAEQYF
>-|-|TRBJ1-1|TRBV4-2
TGTGCCACCCAGGGGCCTTTGGACACTGAAGCTTTCTTT
CATQGPLDTEAFF
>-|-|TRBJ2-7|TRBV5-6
TGTGCCAGCAGGCCCGGGACTCTGGACTATGGGCAGTACTTC
CASRPGTLDYGQYF
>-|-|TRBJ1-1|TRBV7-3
TGTGCCAGCAGCGCCTACAGAAACACTGAAGCTTTCTTT
CASSAYRNTEAFF
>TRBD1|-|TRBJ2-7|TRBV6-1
TGTGCCACCCGGGACAGGTCCTACGAGCAGTACTTC
CATRDRSYEQYF
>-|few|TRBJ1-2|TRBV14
TGTGCCAGCAGCCAAGATCCAAGGGGCTATGGCTACACCTTC
CASSQDPRGYGYTF
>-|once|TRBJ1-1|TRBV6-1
TGTGCCAGCAGCCTAAGCCGAGGCACCCCCTCTGAAGCTTTCTTT
CASSLSRGTPSEAFF
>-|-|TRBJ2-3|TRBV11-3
TGTGCCAGCAGCTTTAAAGAGGGTAGCACAGATACGCAGTATTTT
CASSFKEGSTDTQYF
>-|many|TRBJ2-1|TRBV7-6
TGTGCCAGCAGCATTAGCGCCCACCTCTCCTACAATGAGCAGTTCTTC
CASSISAHLSYNEQFF
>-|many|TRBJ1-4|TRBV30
TGTGCCTGGAGTGTAAGACAACTCGAAAAACTGTTTTTT
CAWSVRQLEKLFF
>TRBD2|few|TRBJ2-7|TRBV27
TGTGCCAGCAGTTTACGAGCGGGATTGATCTACGAGCAGTACTTC
CASSLRAGLIYEQYF
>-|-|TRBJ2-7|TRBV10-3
TGTGCCACCGGAGGGCCCGACGAGCAGTACTTC
CATGGPDEQYF
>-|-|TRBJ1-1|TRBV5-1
TGCGCCAGCAGCGCTGGTTGGGCTGAAGCTTTCTTT
CASSAGWAEAFF
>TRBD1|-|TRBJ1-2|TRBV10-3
TGTGCCATCAGGACGGACAGGGCGGGGGACTACACCTTC
CAIRTDRAGDYTF
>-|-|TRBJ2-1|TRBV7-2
TGTGCCAGCAGCTTTTACAATGAGCAGTTCTTC
CASSFYNEQFF
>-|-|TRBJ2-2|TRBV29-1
TGCAGCTCTGCGTTGAACACCGGGGAGCTGTTTTTT
CSSALNTGELFF
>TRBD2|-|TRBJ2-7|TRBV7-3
TGTGCCAGCAGCTCGGGACTAGCGGGTGCAAAGCAGTACTTC
CASSSGLAGAKQYF
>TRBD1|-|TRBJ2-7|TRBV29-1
TGCAGCGTCCGACAGGGGACCTACGAGCAGTACTTC
CSVRQGTYEQYF
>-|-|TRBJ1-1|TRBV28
TGTGCCAGCAGCCTCCTAGGGGGGAACACTGAAGCTTTCTTT
CASSLLGGNTEAFF
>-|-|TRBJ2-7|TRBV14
TGTGCCAGCAGCCAAGATAGGGGGGGATCCCACGAGCAGTACTTC
CASSQDRGGSHEQYF
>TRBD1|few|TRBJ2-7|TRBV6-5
TGTGCCAGCAGGGGGAGGACAGGGAGCTCCTACGAGCAGTACTTC
CASRGRTGSSYEQYF
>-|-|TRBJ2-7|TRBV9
TGTGCCAGCAGCGTCGGGGGCCTAAACTACGAGCAGTACTTC
CASSVGGLNYEQYF
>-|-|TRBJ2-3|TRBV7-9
TGTGCCAGCAGACTCGTTCCACCCTCGGTAGATACGCAGTATTTT
CASRLVPPSVDTQYF
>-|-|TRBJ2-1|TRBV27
TGTGCCAGCAGTACCTTCGAGGGTAGACCCTACAATGAGCAGTTCTTC
CASSTFEGRPYNEQFF
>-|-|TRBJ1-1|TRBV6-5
TGTGCCAGCAGTTACGGCAGGGGACGCGGCACTGAAGCTTTCTTT
CASSYGRGRGTEAFF
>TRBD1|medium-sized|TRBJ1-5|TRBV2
TGTGCCACCAGGGACAGTTCTTTTGGCAATCAGCCCCAGCATTTT
CATRDSSFGNQPQHF
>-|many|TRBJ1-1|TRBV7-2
TGTGCCAGCAGCTTTGAAAGACAGTTCACTGAAGCTTTCTTT
CASSFERQFTEAFF